Shown below are 11 T cell receptor beta chains from a single sample sequenced in a study of type 1 regulatory T cells. These TCRs are of unknown antigen specificity. TCRdb re-derived calls from the reads in MiXCR, one entry per CDR3 protein. The table lists 35,000 to 50,000 distinct CDR3 sequences, 12% of them singletons. Sequencing input: cultured non-Tr1 T cells, either the whole culture or a sorted T cell fraction (not recorded which). The receptors derive from a human donor in good health.

The chain combines TRBV5-1 with TRBJ2-7; 10 bases fit TRBD1. The CDR3 is 16 residues long. The J segment lost 4 bases and the V segment lost 2 bases, leaving 9 bases of the junction unmatched. CDR1 is SGHRS and CDR2 is YFSETQ in the germline V gene. Here the CDR3 reads CASSFAPGQGIYEQYF. Here the CDR3 DNA reads TGCGCCAGCAGCTTTGCACCGGGACAGGGGATATACGAGCAGTACTTC. Together with reference TRBV5-1 and TRBJ2-7, the CDR3 gives the full variable domain: KAGVTQTPRYLIKTRGQQVTLSCSPISGHRSVSWYQQTPGQGLQFLFEYFSETQRNKGNFPGRFSGRQFSNSRSEMNVSTLELGDSALYLCASSFAPGQGIYEQYFGPGTRLTVT.

In its sample, this clonotype was seen a few times. The J gene is TRBJ2-7, the V gene TRBV27; 11 bases match TRBD1. Germline-derived CDR1 and CDR2 are MNHEY and SMNVEV (reference sequence). The junction had 6 bases not matched to a gene; V was cut back by 7 bases and J by 4 bases. CDR3 length: 14 amino acids. The CDR3 region is CASTAGQGVYEQYF. The CDR3 DNA is TGTGCCAGCACCGCGGGACAGGGGGTGTACGAGCAGTACTTC.

CDR3 protein: CSATRGSGGYEQYF. In DNA, the CDR3 is TGCAGTGCTACCCGCGGTAGCGGGGGGTATGAGCAGTATTTT. The chain carries TRBV20-1 and TRBJ2-3; TRBD2 matches 10 bases. Per the germline V gene, CDR1 is DFQATT and CDR2 is SNEGSKA (reference sequence). The V and J ends lost 4 bases and 11 bases, in that order; junction bases with no gene match: 12. This CDR3 contains 14 residues.

This clonotype has a count of ten or more. This chain joins TRBV14 and TRBJ2-2; the match to TRBD1 covers 8 bases. V lost 3 bases and J lost 6; bases outside the gene matches: 9. Germline CDR1 reads SGHDN; CDR2 reads FVKESK. The CDR3 totals 16 residues. The CDR3 reads CASSQMDRVRSGELFF. The CDR3, as DNA: TGTGCCAGCAGCCAGATGGACAGGGTGCGTTCCGGGGAGCTGTTTTTT.

In its sample, this clonotype was seen many times. The rearrangement joins TRBV7-2 to TRBJ2-7; tentative D call: TRBD2 (6 bases). Trimming removed 1 base at V and 2 bases at J, with 18 bases between. This CDR3 has 17 amino acids. The germline CDR1 and CDR2 sequences are SGHTA and FQGNSA. Written as DNA, the CDR3 is TGTGCCAGCAGCTTAGGTGGGACGGGCGGGGCCCCCTACGAGCAGTACTTC. It codes for CASSLGGTGGAPYEQYF.

This clonotype has a count of ten or more. The rearrangement joins TRBV5-5 to TRBJ2-4; 9 bases are shared with TRBD1. V dropped 0 bases and J dropped 2; count of bases not matched to a gene: 9. The CDR3 length is 18 residues. Germline V CDR1 and CDR2: SGHKS, YYEKEE (reference sequence). The CDR3 here is CASSLAHRDRVTKNIQYF. The CDR3 DNA reads as TGTGCCAGCAGCTTGGCACACCGGGACAGGGTGACCAAAAACATTCAGTACTTC.

In its sample, this clonotype was seen a few times. V usage is TRBV29-1 and J usage is TRBJ2-7; D is uncertain. This CDR3 spans 17 amino acids. V dropped 4 bases and J dropped 2 bases, with 24 bases sitting between them. Germline V gene sequence: CDR1 SQVTM, CDR2 ANQGSEA. The CDR3 loop is CSVGPPSYRATPYEQYF. The CDR3 region has the DNA TGCAGCGTTGGCCCCCCTTCCTACAGAGCTACTCCCTACGAGCAGTACTTC.

J is TRBJ2-7 and V is TRBV12-3 or TRBV12-4; possibly TRBD2 for D (6 bases). V was cut by 6 bases and J by 11 bases, with 17 bases left in between. This CDR3 has 12 residues. The CDR3 is CASSPPVGGKYF. DNA for the CDR3: TGTGCCAGCAGCCCCCCAGTGGGGGGAAAGTACTTC.

This clonotype was recorded at least ten times. The chain uses TRBV6-1 and TRBJ2-7, with a possible D match to TRBD1 (5 bases). V shed 5 bases and J shed 1 base, with 15 bases lying between them. The CDR3 is 15 residues long. CDR1 is MNHNS, CDR2 SASEGT, per germline. DNA for the CDR3: TGTGCCAGCAGTAATTCGGTTCAGGGTTCCTACGAGCAGTACTTC. Translation: CASSNSVQGSYEQYF.

This clonotype was seen at least ten times. Written as DNA, the CDR3 is TGTGCCAGCAGTTACGTAGATGAGCAGTTCTTC. This codes for CASSYVDEQFF. This chain uses TRBV6-2 or TRBV6-3 with TRBJ2-1; D call uncertain. There are 11 residues in the CDR3. Looked up from germline, CDR1 is MNHEY and CDR2 is SVGEGT. V was trimmed by 2 bases and J by 8 bases, leaving 4 bases between them.

This clonotype was detected many times. The chain carries TRBV28 and TRBJ2-6; 7 bases match TRBD1. Germline assignment: CDR1 MDHEN and CDR2 SYDVKM. With 2 bases clipped from V and 3 bases from J, the junction kept 4 bases outside the gene matches. The length of the CDR3 is 16 residues. CDR3 coding DNA: TGTGCCAGCAGTTTAGAGGGGGCAAGTGGGGCCAACGTCCTGACTTTC. Translation gives CASSLEGASGANVLTF.